These 20 T cell receptor beta chains were all obtained from the same sample, sequenced in a study of blood T cells in healthy people across ages. The use of a sample-barcoded 5' primer and a J-beta primer mix characterized a second PCR of roughly 6 to 11 cycles. MiXCR was run by TCRdb on the 5' RACE reads, yielding one entry per CDR3 protein. The table records roughly 680,000 distinct CDR3 sequences, roughly half of them present only once. The sample taken for sequencing was blood. These receptors were obtained from a woman older than 75 in good health.

The rearrangement joins TRBV7-9 to TRBJ2-5; 9 bases align to TRBD1. CDR3 length: 15 residues. Germline loops: CDR1 SEHNR, CDR2 FQNEAQ (reference sequence). After removal of 5 bases from V and 4 bases from J, the junction contained 8 bases not matched to a gene. CDR3 nucleotides: TGTGCCAGCAGCACCGCGACAGGGGGAGGAGAGACCCAGTACTTC. It translates to CASSTATGGGETQYF.

The gene calls are TRBV20-1 and TRBJ1-2; no definite D call. The V end was cut by 0 bases, the J end by 7 bases, with 9 bases between. Per germline, CDR1 DFQATT and CDR2 SNEGSKA (reference sequence). CDR3 length equals 12 residues. Written as DNA, the CDR3 is TGCAGTGCTAGAGATGGGGAGGGTGGCTACACCTTC. Amino acid sequence: CSARDGEGGYTF.

This clonotype was observed a handful of times. A read error may produce the germline difference seen at one junction end. This chain connects TRBV20-1 to TRBJ2-1; 9 bases align to TRBD2. The CDR3 is 14 amino acids. Germline loops: CDR1 DFQATT, CDR2 SNEGSKA (reference sequence). The CDR3 DNA is TGCGGTGCTAGTGAGGTAGCGGGAGTAAATGAGCAGTTCTTC. Protein sequence: CGASEVAGVNEQFF.

Many counts were recorded for this clonotype. J is TRBJ1-2 and V is TRBV12-3 or TRBV12-4; 7 bases are a match to TRBD1. This CDR3 has 14 residues. V was pared by 6 bases and J by 8 bases, with 12 bases of the junction left unmatched. In DNA form, the CDR3 reads TGTGCCAGCAGGCTCAACAGGGGATTGGAGGGCTACACCTTC. This translates into CASRLNRGLEGYTF.

This clonotype was seen repeatedly, ten times or more. The chain employs TRBV5-1 and TRBJ2-5; no clear D gene. The CDR3 has 14 residues. CDR1 SGHRS and CDR2 YFSETQ come from the germline V gene. Trimming left V 3 bases short and J 5 bases short, with 14 bases between. Here the CDR3 reads CASSYDSLRETQYF. The CDR3 nucleotides read TGCGCCAGCAGCTACGACTCCCTCCGGGAGACCCAGTACTTC.

Only a few counts were recorded for this clonotype. The chain recombines TRBV30 with TRBJ1-2, with D possibly TRBD1 on 5 matching bases. Trimming left V 4 bases short and J 4 bases short, with 19 bases between. This CDR3 contains 15 residues. The germline V gene has CDR1 GTSNPN and CDR2 SVGIG (reference sequence). The CDR3 reads CAWISRGLMTYGYTF. In DNA form, the CDR3 reads TGTGCCTGGATCTCTCGGGGCCTTATGACCTATGGCTACACCTTC.

A note on this clonotype: A much bigger clone sits one base away, suggesting this may be a read error. The rearrangement joins TRBV6-6 to TRBJ2-1; D unclear. Germline V CDR1 and CDR2: MNHNY, SVGAGI (reference sequence). The V gene lost 10 bases and the J gene lost 9 bases, with 13 bases spanning the gap. CDR3 length equals 11 residues. CDR3 sequence reads: CATQLTCEQFF. The CDR3 nucleotides are TGTGCCACCCAACTTACATGTGAGCAGTTCTTC.

The rearrangement uses TRBV5-1 and TRBJ2-1; 14 bases fit TRBD2. CDR1 SGHRS and CDR2 YFSETQ come from the germline V gene. This CDR3 is 16 amino acids long. Germline trimming cut 4 bases from V and 15 bases from J; bases unmatched to any gene: 15. The CDR3 DNA is TGCGCCAGCAGCACCTTTCCGGGACTAGCGGGAGTCTCGGGGTTCTTC. Its translation is CASSTFPGLAGVSGFF.

The rearrangement uses TRBV29-1 and TRBJ1-5; weak D call: TRBD1 (6 bases). The CDR3 has 13 residues. V shed 1 base and J shed 5 bases, with 9 bases lying between them. Germline CDR1 and CDR2: SQVTM and ANQGSEA. CDR3 region: CSVEVNRDQPQHF. The CDR3 DNA reads TGCAGCGTTGAAGTGAACAGGGATCAGCCCCAGCATTTT.

The chain has TRBV7-2 and TRBJ2-5; TRBD2 agrees at 7 bases. The ends lost 2 bases at V and 0 bases at J; junction bases unmatched: 3. The germline gives CDR1 SGHTA, CDR2 FQGNSA. The CDR3 sequence is 15 residues long. CDR3 sequence reads: CASSLSRGYQETQYF. The CDR3 DNA follows: TGTGCCAGCAGCTTATCGCGGGGGTACCAAGAGACCCAGTACTTC.

The CDR3 reads CASSPPLTARPLANYGYTF. DNA of the CDR3: TGTGCCAGCAGCCCCCCTCTCACCGCCAGGCCGTTAGCTAACTATGGCTACACCTTC. The chain joins TRBV7-2 to TRBJ1-2, with D uncertain. Trimming stripped 5 bases from V and 0 bases from J, with 25 bases between. From germline, CDR1 is SGHTA and CDR2 FQGNSA. This CDR3 is 19 amino acids long.

This clonotype showed up many times. The V gene is TRBV3-1, the J gene TRBJ2-3, with D perhaps matching TRBD1 or TRBD2 (5 bases each). Germline V gives CDR1 LGHDT, CDR2 YNNKEL (reference sequence). The CDR3 is made up of 13 amino acids. V was clipped by 4 bases and J by 4 bases, with 9 bases between them. CDR3 sequence reads: CASSRDPPDTQYF. The CDR3 DNA reads TGTGCCAGCAGCCGGGACCCGCCAGATACGCAGTATTTT.

This clonotype was detected many times. The chain links TRBV6-2 or TRBV6-3 to TRBJ2-4; 12 nucleotides align to TRBD1. The CDR3 spans 16 residues. With 5 bases clipped from V and 3 bases from J, the junction kept 5 bases outside the gene matches. Germline values: CDR1 MNHEY, CDR2 SVGEGT. The CDR3, as DNA: TGTGCCAGCAGTCGGGACAGGGGGCTAGTCAAAAACATTCAGTACTTC. Translating it yields CASSRDRGLVKNIQYF.

This clonotype was detected only a few times. The CDR3 sequence: CSARDAQGILSPLHF. As DNA, the CDR3 is TGCAGTGCTAGAGATGCACAGGGTATCCTTTCACCCCTCCACTTT. This chain joins TRBV20-1 and TRBJ1-6; a possible D gene is TRBD1 (6 bases). Between the trimmed V and J ends, which lost 0 bases and 9 bases, there was a span of 15 bases. The V gene's germline CDR1 is DFQATT and CDR2 SNEGSKA (reference sequence). CDR3 length equals 15 residues.

As for this clonotype: This may be a read error: a much more frequent sequence differs by one nucleotide. This chain connects TRBV7-2 to TRBJ2-7; D perhaps matches TRBD1 (5 bases). CDR3 length equals 14 residues. The ends were cut back, 3 bases at V and 7 bases at J, with 16 bases in the middle. Germline V gene sequence: CDR1 SGHTA, CDR2 FQGNSA. The CDR3 sequence: CASSLVGLSPEQYF. As DNA, the CDR3 is TGTGCCAGCAGCTTGGTGGGGCTATCTCCTGAGCAGTACTTC.

The chain links TRBV7-2 to TRBJ2-7, with D perhaps TRBD1 or TRBD2 (5 bases each). CDR3 length: 15 amino acids. With 6 bases removed from V and 1 base from J, the gap between germline ends came to 16 bases. CDR1 is SGHTA and CDR2 is FQGNSA in the germline V gene. For the CDR3, the DNA is TGTGCCAGCAGACCTGATGGGGGTGGGTCCTACGAGCAGTACTTC. As protein: CASRPDGGGSYEQYF.

This clonotype was seen ten or more times. The gene calls are TRBV7-9 and TRBJ2-1; D is uncertain. Per the germline V gene, CDR1 is SEHNR and CDR2 is FQNEAQ (reference sequence). This CDR3 comprises 13 residues. Trimming took 6 bases from V and 0 from J, leaving 6 bases between them. In DNA form, the CDR3 reads TGTGCCAGCAGACCCAGCTCCTACAATGAGCAGTTCTTC. Residues: CASRPSSYNEQFF.

Many counts were recorded for this clonotype. This chain's CDR3 is CASSVFAGEETQYF. The DNA for the CDR3 is TGTGCCAGCAGCGTATTCGCAGGGGAAGAGACCCAGTACTTC. The rearrangement joins TRBV9 to TRBJ2-5; a weak D match, TRBD1 (6 bases). Germline V gives CDR1 SGDLS, CDR2 YYNGEE. CDR3 length: 14 residues. V lost 1 base, J lost 3 bases, and 10 bases lay in between.

This clonotype was detected ten times or more. The genes are TRBV7-2 and TRBJ2-1; 11 positions agree with TRBD2. The CDR3 is 19 residues long. J was trimmed by 0 bases and V by 5 bases; bases with no gene match: 12. The V gene's germline CDR1 is SGHTA and CDR2 FQGNSA. The CDR3 DNA is TGTGCCAGCAGCCAAAGATCGACTAGCGGGGTTAGCTCCTACAATGAGCAGTTCTTC. This translates into CASSQRSTSGVSSYNEQFF.

This clonotype came up many times. The rearrangement links TRBV28 to TRBJ2-1; D is ambiguous. CDR1 is MDHEN, CDR2 SYDVKM, per germline. V was shortened by 4 bases and J by 8 bases, with 6 bases between the two germline ends. This CDR3 has 11 amino acids. CDR3 nucleotide sequence: TGTGCCAGCAGTTCTCCCTATGAGCAGTTCTTC. This sequence encodes CASSSPYEQFF.